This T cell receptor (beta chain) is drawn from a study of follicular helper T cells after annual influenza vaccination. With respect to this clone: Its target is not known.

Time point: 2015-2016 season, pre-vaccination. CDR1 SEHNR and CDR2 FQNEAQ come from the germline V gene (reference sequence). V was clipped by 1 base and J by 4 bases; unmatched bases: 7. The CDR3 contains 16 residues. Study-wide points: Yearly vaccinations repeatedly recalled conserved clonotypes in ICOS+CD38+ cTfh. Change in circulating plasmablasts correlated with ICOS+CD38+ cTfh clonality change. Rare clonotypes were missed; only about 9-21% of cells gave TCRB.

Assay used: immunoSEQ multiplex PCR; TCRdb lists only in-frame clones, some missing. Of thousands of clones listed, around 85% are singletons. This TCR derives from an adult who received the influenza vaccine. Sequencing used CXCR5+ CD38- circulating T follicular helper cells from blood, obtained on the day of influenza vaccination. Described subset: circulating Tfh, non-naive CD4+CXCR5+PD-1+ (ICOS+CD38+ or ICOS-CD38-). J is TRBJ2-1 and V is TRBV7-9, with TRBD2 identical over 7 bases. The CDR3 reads CASSLGDGRTYNEQFF. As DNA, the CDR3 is TGTGCCAGCAGCTTAGGCGACGGGAGGACTTACAATGAGCAGTTCTTC.